Shown below are 30 T cell receptor beta chains from a single sample sequenced in a study of monozygotic twins with inflammatory bowel disease. TCRdb reprocessed the 5' RACE reads; each CDR3 protein has one entry and no DNA is given. The table for this sample gives around 380,000 distinct CDR3 sequences. The sequenced material came from blood. The source of these receptors is a human donor with ulcerative colitis or Crohn's disease, or a healthy co-twin of an affected twin (not recorded which).

The V call is TRBV5-1, the J call TRBJ1-3; TCRdb outputs TRBD1, but without DNA this stays unchecked. The CDR3 spans 16 residues. The germline V gene has CDR1 SGHRS and CDR2 YFSETQ. The CDR3 protein is CASREGTGTSGNTIYF. Together with reference TRBV5-1 and TRBJ1-3, the CDR3 gives the full variable domain: KAGVTQTPRYLIKTRGQQVTLSCSPISGHRSVSWYQQTPGQGLQFLFEYFSETQRNKGNFPGRFSGRQFSNSRSEMNVSTLELGDSALYLCASREGTGTSGNTIYFGEGSWLTVV.

The chain carries TRBV3-1 and TRBJ2-2; TCRdb's D call of TRBD2 is untestable without DNA. Per germline, CDR1 LGHDT and CDR2 YNNKEL (reference sequence). The CDR3 is 17 amino acids. The CDR3 here is CASSQDPGGGAGGELFF.

The gene calls are TRBV7-6 and TRBJ2-7; TCRdb designates TRBD1, a call that cannot be tested without DNA. CDR1 and CDR2 from the germline V gene are SGHVS and FNYEAQ. This CDR3 comprises 16 residues. The CDR3 sequence is CASSLGGTARRYEQYF.

The chain uses TRBV5-6 and TRBJ1-2. The CDR3 covers 13 residues. Germline assignment: CDR1 SGHDT and CDR2 YYEEEE. The CDR3 sequence is CASSFAGLGGYTF.

The chain employs TRBV10-3 and TRBJ1-5. The CDR3 spans 14 residues. Germline V gene data show CDR1 as ENHRY and CDR2 as SYGVKD. This chain's CDR3 is CAISDERTREPQHF.

The J gene is TRBJ1-2, the V gene TRBV18; absent DNA, TCRdb's TRBD1 call cannot be checked. CDR3 size: 14 residues. The germline V gene encodes CDR1 KGHSH and CDR2 LQKENI. CDR3 region: CASSPGTGGTGYTF.

This chain uses TRBV6-1 with TRBJ1-3; TCRdb proposes TRBD1, but this gene call is untestable without DNA. This CDR3 has 15 residues. Germline CDR1 MNHNS, CDR2 SASEGT. The CDR3 protein is CASVRGGSLGNTIYF.

This chain links TRBV14 with TRBJ2-5; absent DNA, TCRdb's TRBD2 call cannot be checked. This CDR3 has 14 amino acids. Germline CDR1 SGHDN, CDR2 FVKESK. This CDR3 reads CASSQDRAGGPQYF. Using reference TRBV14 and TRBJ2-5 for the parts outside the CDR3, the full variable domain is EAGVTQFPSHSVIEKGQTVTLRCDPISGHDNLYWYRRVMGKEIKFLLHFVKESKQDESGMPNNRFLAERTGGTYSTLKVQPAELEDSGVYFCASSQDRAGGPQYFGPGTRLLVL.

The chain links TRBV3-1 to TRBJ2-2; TCRdb picks TRBD2, but there is no DNA to check that call. The CDR3 has 16 amino acids. Per the germline V gene, CDR1 is LGHDT and CDR2 is YNNKEL (reference sequence). The CDR3 here is CASSQLATEGAGELFF.

The chain recombines TRBV4-3 with TRBJ1-2. The CDR3 has 15 residues. Per the germline V gene, CDR1 is LGHNA and CDR2 is YSLEER. CDR3 in amino acids: CASSQDGSSNYGYTF.

The V gene is TRBV5-1, the J gene TRBJ2-4; TCRdb's D call of TRBD2 is untestable without DNA. Germline assignment: CDR1 SGHRS and CDR2 YFSETQ. This CDR3 has 15 amino acids. CDR3 protein: CASSSPGLAGGIQYF.

The V and J genes are TRBV21-1 and TRBJ2-3; without DNA, the TCRdb call of TRBD2 cannot be checked. TRBV21-1 is deemed a pseudogene. This CDR3 is built from 14 residues. This chain's CDR3 is CASSSQVAVDTQYF.

The chain combines TRBV5-6 with TRBJ2-1. The CDR3 totals 12 residues. CDR1 and CDR2 from the germline V gene are SGHDT and YYEEEE. The CDR3 here is CASRLAGNEQFF.

The rearrangement uses TRBV24-1 and TRBJ2-2; there is no DNA to check the TCRdb D call of TRBD2. This CDR3 comprises 15 residues. Per the germline V gene, CDR1 is KGHDR and CDR2 is SFDVKD. This chain's CDR3 is CATSDSRAGTGELFF.

The chain links TRBV6-1 to TRBJ1-5. CDR3 length: 14 residues. The germline V gene encodes CDR1 MNHNS and CDR2 SASEGT. This CDR3 is CASSAERANQPQHF.

The chain recombines TRBV20-1 with TRBJ1-2; TCRdb picks TRBD1, but there is no DNA to check that call. This CDR3 contains 13 residues. CDR1 and CDR2 from the germline V gene are DFQATT and SNEGSKA (reference sequence). The CDR3: CSASGQEIYGYTF.

The CDR3 sequence is CSVDGRAGADTQYF. The rearrangement joins TRBV29-1 to TRBJ2-3; TCRdb proposes TRBD2, but this gene call is untestable without DNA. The CDR3 is made up of 14 amino acids. From germline, CDR1 is SQVTM and CDR2 ANQGSEA.

The chain combines TRBV5-5 with TRBJ1-6. Germline CDR1 and CDR2: SGHKS and YYEKEE (reference sequence). The CDR3 is 17 amino acids. CDR3 residues: CASSLGRLSSYNSPLHF.

The chain carries TRBV18 and TRBJ1-6. The CDR3 sequence is 17 residues long. Germline CDR1 is KGHSH and CDR2 is LQKENI. CDR3 sequence reads: CASSPDQRPTTNSPLHF. The full variable domain, with the rest looked up from reference TRBV18 and TRBJ1-6, is NAGVMQNPRHLVRRRGQEARLRCSPMKGHSHVYWYRQLPEEGLKFMVYLQKENIIDESGMPKERFSAEFPKEGPSILRIQQVVRGDSAAYFCASSPDQRPTTNSPLHFGNGTRLTVT.

The rearrangement joins TRBV27 to TRBJ2-7. CDR1 and CDR2 (germline): MNHEY, SMNVEV (reference sequence). This CDR3 contains 14 residues. CDR3 region: CASRRSLKGYEQYF.

This chain links TRBV6-2 or TRBV6-3 with TRBJ1-1; no DNA is available, so the TRBD1 call from TCRdb remains unchecked. The CDR3 extends over 15 amino acids. Germline CDR1 reads MNHEY; CDR2 reads SVGEGT. The CDR3 sequence: CASSSPSQGVTEAFF.

V is TRBV10-3 and J is TRBJ2-2; the D gene TCRdb calls, TRBD2, cannot be checked with no DNA. CDR1 is ENHRY and CDR2 is SYGVKD in the germline V gene. CDR3 size: 15 residues. CDR3 in amino acids: CAISSGSESAGELFF.

The rearrangement joins TRBV7-2 to TRBJ2-2; as DNA is missing, the TRBD1 call by TCRdb cannot be tested. This CDR3 spans 16 amino acids. Germline-derived CDR1 and CDR2 are SGHTA and FQGNSA. CDR3: CASSPLRGWNTGELFF.

The CDR3 sequence is CAWSVAVGTEAFF. The V and J genes are TRBV30 and TRBJ1-1. This CDR3 is built from 13 residues. Germline CDR1 is GTSNPN and CDR2 is SVGIG (reference sequence).

This rearrangement joins TRBV6-5 to TRBJ2-3. Per the germline V gene, CDR1 is MNHEY and CDR2 is SVGAGI. This CDR3 region has 12 residues. The chain's CDR3 is CASSQDGDTQYF.

The chain combines TRBV20-1 with TRBJ1-2. The CDR3 sequence is 17 residues long. Per germline, CDR1 DFQATT and CDR2 SNEGSKA (reference sequence). The CDR3 reads CSARDYPSGPRLGGYTF.

The V and J genes are TRBV2 and TRBJ2-7; TCRdb's D call, TRBD2, is unchecked because there is no DNA. This CDR3 is built from 16 residues. The germline V gene has CDR1 SNHLY and CDR2 FYNNEI. The chain's CDR3 is CASSVRRGSGGYEQYF.

The chain combines TRBV9 with TRBJ2-2. Germline values: CDR1 SGDLS, CDR2 YYNGEE. The CDR3 runs to 17 residues. This CDR3 reads CASSVGSGILPKGELFF.

The rearrangement uses TRBV10-3 and TRBJ1-5. This CDR3 region has 15 residues. Germline V gene data show CDR1 as ENHRY and CDR2 as SYGVKD. CDR3 sequence: CAVRRGEGSNQPQHF.

The chain couples TRBV5-4 to TRBJ2-3; TCRdb gives TRBD1 as the D gene, but with no DNA this cannot be confirmed. Germline CDR1 and CDR2: SGHNT and YYREEE (reference sequence). This CDR3 spans 15 amino acids. The CDR3 region is CASSRSRGQTDTQYF.